This T cell receptor beta chain was documented in a study of blood T cell repertoires in COVID-19. The wider study: Samples taken during acute and convalescent COVID-19 were collected in the United States, Italy and Spain. T cells, B-cell-depleted T cells, or PBMCs supplied cDNA or gDNA.

Germline V gene sequence: CDR1 MNHEY, CDR2 SVGAGI. Trimming removed 0 bases from V and 3 bases from J; junction bases left unmatched: 4. CDR3 length: 15 residues. Authors' processing steps: Nucleated cell counts were estimated from reference gene primer amplification. Method: immunoSEQ multiplex PCR; TCRdb's copy keeps in-frame clones and lacks some. V, J and clone size were drawn from that table, and D and trimming were deduced from the DNA. The sample has tens of thousands of clones, 90% to 95% seen once. The TCR originated in a man between 60 and 75 years old with active or convalescent COVID-19. What was sequenced was peripheral blood. This chain links TRBV6-5 with TRBJ2-7, with 8 bases aligning to TRBD2. The chain's CDR3 is CASSYSLAGGYEQYF. The DNA of the CDR3 is TGTGCCAGCAGTTACTCTCTAGCGGGTGGCTACGAGCAGTACTTC.